This T cell receptor (beta chain) comes out of a study of shared clonotypes between healthy human individuals. Study background: Researchers assigned three CD4 naive, three CD4 memory, two CD8 naive and one CD8 memory plate to each donor.

CDR1 and CDR2 from the germline V gene are MGHDK and SYGVNS. V was pared by 4 bases and J by 3 bases, with 6 bases between. The CDR3 spans 12 residues. Method: immunoSEQ multiplex PCR; TCRdb's copy keeps in-frame clones and lacks some. Here the sample spans fewer than 1.6 million clones, less than 99% being singletons. Regarding this clone: Its antigen is currently unknown.

General study findings and limits: Rarefaction curves obtained for sorted subsets showed sequencing incomplete despite large depth.

This chain connects TRBV25-1 to TRBJ2-5; possible D gene TRBD2, 5 bases. The sequence was collected from a man aged 25-40 years in good health. Material for sequencing was naive CD4+ T cells sorted from blood. Subset specified: CD45RA+ positively selected. CDR3 region: CASSAGEETQYF. CDR3 nucleotides: TGTGCCAGCAGTGCCGGGGAAGAGACCCAGTACTTC.